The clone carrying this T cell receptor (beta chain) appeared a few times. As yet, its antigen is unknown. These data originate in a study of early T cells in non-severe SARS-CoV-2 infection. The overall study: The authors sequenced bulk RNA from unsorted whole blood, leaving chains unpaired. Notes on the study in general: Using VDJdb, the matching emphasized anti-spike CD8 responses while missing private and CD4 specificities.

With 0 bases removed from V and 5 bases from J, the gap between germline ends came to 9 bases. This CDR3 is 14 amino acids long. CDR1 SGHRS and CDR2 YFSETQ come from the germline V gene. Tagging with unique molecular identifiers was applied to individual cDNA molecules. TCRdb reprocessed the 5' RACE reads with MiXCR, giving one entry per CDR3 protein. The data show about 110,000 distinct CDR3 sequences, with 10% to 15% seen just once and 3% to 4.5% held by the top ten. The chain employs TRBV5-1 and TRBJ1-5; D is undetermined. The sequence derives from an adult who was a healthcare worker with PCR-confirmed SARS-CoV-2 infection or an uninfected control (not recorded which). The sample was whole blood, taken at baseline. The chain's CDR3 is CASSLGERDQPQHF. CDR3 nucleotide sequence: TGCGCCAGCAGCTTGGGAGAGAGGGATCAGCCCCAGCATTTT.